The present entry profiles one TCR beta chain with its context. This record comes from a study of blood T cell repertoires in COVID-19. The germline V and J ends were trimmed by 1 base and 6 bases, with 9 bases remaining between them. CDR1 and CDR2 from the germline V gene are LNHDA and SQIVND (reference sequence). The length of the CDR3 is 13 residues. TCRdb's copy holds only in-frame clones and misses some; the assay was immunoSEQ multiplex PCR. This table has roughly 120,000 clones, around 82% appearing once. This TCR came from a woman between 45 and 65 years old with acute or convalescent COVID-19. The rearrangement uses TRBV19 and TRBJ1-1, with a tentative D call TRBD1 (6 bases). The sequenced sample consisted of peripheral blood. The CDR3 sequence is CASSIVGGSEAFF. In nucleotides, the CDR3 is TGTGCCAGTAGTATAGTAGGGGGATCTGAAGCTTTCTTT.